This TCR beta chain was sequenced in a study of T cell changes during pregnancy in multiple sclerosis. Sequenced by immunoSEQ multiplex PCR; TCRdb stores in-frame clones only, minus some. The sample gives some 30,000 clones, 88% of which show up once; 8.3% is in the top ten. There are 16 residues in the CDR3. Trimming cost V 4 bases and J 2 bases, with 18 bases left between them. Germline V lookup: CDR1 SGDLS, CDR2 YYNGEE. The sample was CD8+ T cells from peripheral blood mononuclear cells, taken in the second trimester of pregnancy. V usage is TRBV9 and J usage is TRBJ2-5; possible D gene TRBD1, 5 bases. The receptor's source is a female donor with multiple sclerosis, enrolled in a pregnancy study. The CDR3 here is CASSPRVTSFQETQYF. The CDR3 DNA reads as TGTGCCAGCAGCCCCAGGGTAACCTCCTTTCAAGAGACCCAGTACTTC. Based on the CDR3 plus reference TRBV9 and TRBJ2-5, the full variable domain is DSGVTQTPKHLITATGQRVTLRCSPRSGDLSVYWYQQSLDQGLQFLIQYYNGEERAKGNILERFSAQQFPDLHSELNLSSLELGDSALYFCASSPRVTSFQETQYFGPGTRLLVL.